A single sample is the source of the 14 T cell receptor beta chains below, sequenced in a study of immune cell composition in non-small cell lung cancer. Profiling relied on immunoSEQ multiplex PCR, and the TCRdb table lists in-frame clones only, not all of them. Among roughly 2,200 clones, 55% to 75% were seen once, and the ten largest hold about 14%. What was sequenced was lung tumor tissue. The receptors shown here come from a human donor with non-small cell lung cancer.

The chain uses TRBV11-2 and TRBJ1-4; D is ambiguous. Germline-derived CDR1 and CDR2 are SGHAT and FQNNGV. The ends were cut back, 6 bases at V and 6 bases at J, with 17 bases in the middle. This CDR3 region has 15 residues. The CDR3 DNA reads TGTGCCAGCAGTCGCCTGGGGAGTGGGGATGAAAAACTGTTTTTT. It encodes CASSRLGSGDEKLFF.

Only one count was recorded for this clone. V and J are TRBV28 and TRBJ2-6; D remains ambiguous. The V and J ends lost 4 bases and 0 bases respectively, with 7 bases between them. The CDR3 spans 15 residues. Germline lookup yields CDR1 MDHEN and CDR2 SYDVKM. This CDR3 is CASSYQNSGANVLTF. In DNA, the CDR3 is TGTGCCAGCAGTTATCAGAACTCTGGGGCCAACGTCCTGACTTTC.

V is TRBV27 and J is TRBJ1-5; D is unresolved. The length of the CDR3 is 15 residues. Between the trimmed V and J ends, which lost 3 bases and 7 bases, there was a span of 16 bases. CDR1 and CDR2 from the germline V gene are MNHEY and SMNVEV (reference sequence). Written as DNA, the CDR3 is TGTGCCAGCAGTTTGGGCACGGGATTAGGCCAGCCCCAGCATTTT. It yields the protein CASSLGTGLGQPQHF.

The chain joins TRBV4-3 to TRBJ2-6; maybe TRBD1 (6 bases). Germline V gene lookup returns CDR1 LGHNA and CDR2 YSLEER. CDR3 length: 22 amino acids. V dropped 0 bases and J dropped 0 bases, with 24 bases sitting between them. The CDR3 nucleotides read TGCGCCAGCAGCCAAGATCAGTTAGGTCCGGACAGTCTTTTCTCTGGGGCCAACGTCCTGACTTTC. Translated, it gives CASSQDQLGPDSLFSGANVLTF.

The chain links TRBV19 to TRBJ1-4, with a weak D call TRBD1 (5 bases). V was cut by 5 bases and J by 7 bases, with 17 bases left in between. The CDR3 contains 15 residues. The germline gives CDR1 LNHDA, CDR2 SQIVND (reference sequence). DNA for the CDR3: TGTGCCAGTAGTTCCGGGGGTGGCACGGGTGAAAAACTGTTTTTT. This sequence encodes CASSSGGGTGEKLFF.

This clone has a handful of counts. CDR3 amino acids: CASSGYRDYEQYF. CDR3 sequence (DNA): TGTGCCAGCAGCGGGTACAGGGACTACGAGCAGTACTTC. This sequence joins TRBV5-6 and TRBJ2-7; possible D gene TRBD1, 6 bases. V lost 4 bases and J 3 bases, leaving 11 bases between the germline ends. The germline gives CDR1 SGHDT, CDR2 YYEEEE. The length of the CDR3 is 13 residues.

The chain is built from TRBV7-2 and TRBJ2-5; the D is unclear. The CDR3 is 14 amino acids. The germline CDR1 and CDR2 sequences are SGHTA and FQGNSA. Trimming removed 4 bases from V and 5 bases from J, with 14 bases in between. CDR3 loop: CASSSDRSRETQYF. CDR3 nucleotides: TGTGCCAGCAGCTCCGATCGTTCTAGGGAGACCCAGTACTTC.

This clone was seen only once. V gene TRBV7-8 combines with J gene TRBJ2-7, with TRBD2 as a possible D gene (5 bases). From germline, CDR1 is SGHVS and CDR2 FQNEAQ. The CDR3 spans 11 residues. Trimming pared 3 bases from V and 7 bases from J, leaving 7 bases between. CDR3 protein: CASSFRGEQYF. CDR3 DNA: TGTGCCAGCAGCTTTCGAGGGGAGCAGTACTTC.

This chain joins TRBV7-2 and TRBJ2-7, with D perhaps TRBD2 (6 bases). This CDR3 region has 13 residues. From germline, CDR1 is SGHTA and CDR2 FQGNSA. Trimming stripped 8 bases from V and 2 bases from J, with 13 bases between. The CDR3 DNA sequence: TGTGCCAGCGTAGGAGGAGGGGCCTACGAGCAGTACTTC. This sequence encodes CASVGGGAYEQYF.

The chain carries TRBV30 and TRBJ1-3; unclear D gene. Germline V gene lookup returns CDR1 GTSNPN and CDR2 SVGIG (reference sequence). This CDR3 comprises 12 residues. Trimming took off 4 bases at V and 0 bases at J, with 4 bases between the two ends. CDR3 DNA sequence: TGTGCCTGGAAGCGCTCTGGAAACACCATATATTTT. This translates into CAWKRSGNTIYF.

This clone was seen a handful of times. V gene TRBV27 combines with J gene TRBJ1-2; TRBD1 is a possible D gene (5 bases). Trimming shortened V by 4 bases and J by 5 bases, and 8 bases separated the two germline ends. Per the germline V gene, CDR1 is MNHEY and CDR2 is SMNVEV (reference sequence). The CDR3 contains 12 residues. The DNA of the CDR3 is TGTGCCAGCAGTTCCACAGGTTATGGCTACACCTTC. Protein: CASSSTGYGYTF.

The V and J genes are TRBV4-1 and TRBJ2-1; a possible D gene is TRBD1 (6 bases). CDR1 and CDR2 (germline): MGHRA, YSYEKL. This CDR3 spans 13 amino acids. V lost 7 bases, J lost 8 bases, and 15 bases lay in between. The CDR3 region is CASTTTGLDEQFF. The CDR3 nucleotides are TGCGCCAGCACCACAACAGGGCTGGATGAGCAGTTCTTC.

This clone is large by share. The chain links TRBV4-1 to TRBJ1-2, with TRBD1 matching 8 bases. V shed 3 bases, J shed 4 bases, and the junction held 10 bases outside the gene matches. The CDR3 is 16 residues long. CDR1 MGHRA and CDR2 YSYEKL come from the germline V gene. This chain's CDR3 is CASSHRAGGIGYGYTF. CDR3 nucleotides: TGCGCCAGCAGCCACCGAGCAGGGGGCATTGGCTATGGCTACACCTTC.

The chain combines TRBV2 with TRBJ2-1; D is possibly TRBD1 (6 bases). Trimming shortened V by 6 bases and J by 7 bases, and 10 bases separated the two germline ends. The CDR3 contains 12 residues. Germline V CDR1 and CDR2: SNHLY, FYNNEI. The CDR3 spells CASRQTGNEQFF. In nucleotides, the CDR3 is TGTGCCAGCAGGCAGACAGGTAATGAGCAGTTCTTC.